The sequence of this T cell receptor beta chain was determined in a study of blood T cell repertoires in COVID-19. For the study at large: Acute and convalescent COVID-19 samples came from the United States, Italy and Spain.

Seattle patients were enrolled during active infection and followed longitudinally. Authors' analysis steps: Nucleated cell number was recorded as an estimate derived from reference gene primer amplification. Sequencing used immunoSEQ multiplex PCR; TCRdb keeps in-frame clones, though not all of them. V and J calls and clone size are copied from that table; D and trimming were computed from the DNA. This table has 200,000 or so clones, around 85% appearing once. Germline lookup yields CDR1 LNHDA and CDR2 SQIVND (reference sequence). Unmatched junction bases numbered 8, after V lost 7 bases and J lost 1 base. This CDR3 region has 15 residues.

The TCR originated in a man between 60 and 70 years old with COVID-19, enrolled during active disease. Material: peripheral blood. This rearrangement joins TRBV19 to TRBJ2-3, with TRBD1 identical over 7 bases. In DNA form, the CDR3 reads TGTGCCAGTATCCCCACAGGGGTGGGCACAGATACGCAGTATTTT. It translates to CASIPTGVGTDTQYF.